This passage covers 17 T cell receptor beta chains from one sample sequenced in a study of CD8+ T cells in alopecia areata. Noted treatment: oral pan-JAK inhibitor, 5-10 mg twice daily. As the sequencing template, cDNA was produced by extracting RNA and reverse transcribing it. Profiling relied on immunoSEQ multiplex PCR, and the TCRdb table lists in-frame clones only, not all of them. The sample carries 35,000 to 50,000 clones, 80% to 95% recorded once. The starting material was CD8+ T cells sorted from blood, obtained at week 24, from a patient treated with tofacitinib. All receptors derive from a human donor with alopecia areata.

This clone was seen a handful of times. The chain carries TRBV6-4 and TRBJ2-3; D gene ambiguous. Trimming took 3 bases from V and 2 from J, leaving 9 bases between them. Germline V gene lookup returns CDR1 MRHNA and CDR2 SNTAGT. The CDR3 extends over 14 amino acids. The CDR3 loop reads CASSELGDTDTQYF. CDR3 in DNA: TGTGCCAGCAGTGAGCTGGGCGACACAGATACGCAGTATTTT.

This chain links TRBV7-2 with TRBJ2-7, with 9 bases aligning to TRBD2. Germline V gene sequence: CDR1 SGHTA, CDR2 FQGNSA. The J segment lost 4 bases and the V segment lost 0 bases, leaving 1 base of the junction unmatched. The CDR3 contains 14 residues. CDR3 DNA sequence: TGTGCCAGCAGCTTAGCAGCGGGGGGATACGAGCAGTACTTC. Translation gives CASSLAAGGYEQYF.

The gene calls are TRBV10-2 and TRBJ2-7, with 11 bases matching TRBD2. Germline V CDR1 and CDR2: WSHSY, SAAADI. Trimming cost V 10 bases and J 2 bases; bases outside gene matches: 7. CDR3 size: 14 residues. The CDR3 coding sequence is TGCGCCATTTCGCTGGGACTAGCGGCCTACGAGCAGTACTTC. Protein: CAISLGLAAYEQYF.

The chain joins TRBV14 to TRBJ2-7; 7 bases align to TRBD2. The CDR3 spans 16 residues. The V gene end was trimmed by 1 base and the J gene end by 3 bases; junction bases not matched to a gene: 9. Germline values: CDR1 SGHDN, CDR2 FVKESK. DNA for the CDR3: TGTGCCAGCAGCCAAGTGCCTGGCGGGGGATTCTACGAGCAGTACTTC. This sequence encodes CASSQVPGGGFYEQYF.

CDR3: CASSLGGWNTEAFF. DNA of the CDR3: TGTGCCAGCAGCTTGGGGGGGTGGAACACTGAAGCTTTCTTT. The chain employs TRBV5-6 and TRBJ1-1; weak D call: TRBD1 (5 bases). The CDR3 consists of 14 residues. Trimming stripped 0 bases from V and 1 base from J, with 7 bases between. The germline V gene encodes CDR1 SGHDT and CDR2 YYEEEE.

The chain couples TRBV11-2 to TRBJ2-1, with D tentatively TRBD1 (6 bases). The germline V and J ends were trimmed by 5 bases and 2 bases, with 25 bases remaining between them. The CDR3 is 19 residues long. From germline, CDR1 is SGHAT and CDR2 FQNNGV. Written as DNA, the CDR3 is TGTGCCAGCAGCAACCTCTTCCTACAGGGTATTAATCCCTACAATGAGCAGTTCTTC. Amino acids: CASSNLFLQGINPYNEQFF.

The rearrangement uses TRBV28 and TRBJ2-7, with 8 bases aligning to TRBD1. From germline, CDR1 is MDHEN and CDR2 SYDVKM. The CDR3 runs to 16 residues. The junction had 9 bases not matched to a gene; V was cut back by 5 bases and J by 0 bases. The CDR3 coding sequence is TGTGCCAGCAGTCTGCCCACCGGGACAGGCTCCTACGAGCAGTACTTC. Its protein is CASSLPTGTGSYEQYF.

V and J are TRBV7-8 and TRBJ2-1, with no clear D. There are 13 residues in the CDR3. Trimming stripped 5 bases from V and 0 bases from J, with 5 bases between. CDR1 is SGHVS, CDR2 FQNEAQ, per germline. The CDR3: CASSPYSYNEQFF. DNA for the CDR3: TGTGCCAGCAGCCCCTACTCCTACAATGAGCAGTTCTTC.

The CDR3 DNA is TGTGCCAGCAGCTTAGCGGCCAGGGCAAGCTCCTACGAGCAGTACTTC. It encodes CASSLAARASSYEQYF. The chain is built from TRBV7-2 and TRBJ2-7; D perhaps matches TRBD1 (5 bases). The CDR3 runs to 16 residues. CDR1 is SGHTA and CDR2 is FQGNSA in the germline V gene. V lost 0 bases to trimming and J lost 0 bases, with 12 bases between them.

The gene calls are TRBV11-2 and TRBJ1-1; the match to TRBD1 covers 7 bases. The CDR3 spans 16 residues. CDR1 and CDR2 from the germline V gene are SGHAT and FQNNGV. V shed 10 bases, J shed 3 bases, and the junction held 17 bases outside the gene matches. CDR3 amino acids: CATSYRGDLVDTEAFF. The CDR3 nucleotides are TGTGCCACCTCCTACAGGGGTGATTTGGTGGACACTGAAGCTTTCTTT.

The V call is TRBV4-2, the J call TRBJ2-3; TRBD2 matches at 10 bases. CDR3 size: 17 residues. Per the germline V gene, CDR1 is LGHNA and CDR2 is YNFKEQ. J was trimmed by 6 bases and V by 2 bases; bases with no gene match: 11. The chain's CDR3 is CASSQLERGGQVDTQYF. DNA for the CDR3: TGTGCCAGCAGCCAACTCGAGCGGGGGGGCCAGGTTGATACGCAGTATTTT.

The V call is TRBV27, the J call TRBJ2-2; D gene unclear. Germline assignment: CDR1 MNHEY and CDR2 SMNVEV (reference sequence). There are 13 residues in the CDR3. With 5 bases removed from V and 3 bases from J, the gap between germline ends came to 7 bases. The CDR3 reads CASSMLDTGELFF. The CDR3 nucleotides are TGTGCCAGCAGTATGCTGGACACCGGGGAGCTGTTTTTT.

V gene TRBV28 combines with J gene TRBJ2-7, with D possibly being TRBD1 (6 bases). This CDR3 region has 14 residues. V shed 7 bases and J shed 3 bases, with 16 bases lying between them. Germline-derived CDR1 and CDR2 are MDHEN and SYDVKM. CDR3 coding DNA: TGTGCCAGCAATGCCAGGGGCTTCAACTACGAGCAGTACTTC. It encodes CASNARGFNYEQYF.

The chain couples TRBV5-1 to TRBJ2-5; D not resolved. The germline CDR1 and CDR2 sequences are SGHRS and YFSETQ. The CDR3 extends over 15 amino acids. Deletions cut 0 bases from V and 2 bases from J, with 11 bases between. The CDR3 protein is CASSLGGKAQETQYF. The CDR3 DNA reads TGCGCCAGCAGCTTGGGTGGAAAAGCACAAGAGACCCAGTACTTC.

Here the CDR3 reads CASSLEDWPYEQYF. For the CDR3, the DNA is TGTGCCAGCAGTTTGGAAGACTGGCCCTACGAGCAGTACTTC. V usage is TRBV28 and J usage is TRBJ2-7; the D is unclear. The CDR3 loop spans 14 amino acids. Germline V gene sequence: CDR1 MDHEN, CDR2 SYDVKM. Trimming cost V 3 bases and J 2 bases, with 11 bases left between them.

The V gene is TRBV29-1, the J gene TRBJ2-1, with a tentative D call TRBD1 (5 bases). The CDR3 length is 12 residues. V was pared by 6 bases and J by 3 bases, with 9 bases between. CDR1 is SQVTM and CDR2 is ANQGSEA in the germline V gene. The CDR3 sequence: CSVQGLYNEQFF. The DNA of the CDR3 is TGCAGCGTGCAGGGCCTCTACAATGAGCAGTTCTTC.

V usage is TRBV6-5 and J usage is TRBJ2-5, with D possibly TRBD1 on 5 matching bases. This CDR3 has 15 amino acids. The germline CDR1 and CDR2 sequences are MNHEY and SVGAGI. V lost 1 base, J lost 5 bases, and 14 bases lay in between. CDR3 DNA sequence: TGTGCCAGCAGTTACTTCCAGGGATCGCGGGAGACCCAGTACTTC. Its translation: CASSYFQGSRETQYF.